A single sample is the source of the 31 T cell receptor beta chains below, sequenced in a study of blood T cell repertoires in COVID-19. Clones were sequenced by immunoSEQ multiplex PCR, and TCRdb holds only the in-frame ones, with some missing. This table has around 95,000 clones, 85% to 90% appearing once. Material: peripheral blood. These receptors were taken from a human donor in a cohort sampled during active COVID-19.

V and J are TRBV6-5 and TRBJ1-4; TRBD1 might be the D (5 bases). The V gene's germline CDR1 is MNHEY and CDR2 SVGAGI. Trimming removed 5 bases from V and 7 bases from J, with 17 bases in between. There are 15 residues in the CDR3. CDR3 amino acids: CASSKQDSAGEKLFF. CDR3 coding DNA: TGTGCCAGCAGTAAACAGGATTCGGCCGGTGAAAAACTGTTTTTT.

This clone has more than one count but fewer than ten. This chain uses TRBV6-2 or TRBV6-3 with TRBJ1-5, with TRBD1 as a possible D gene (6 bases). The ends were cut back, 6 bases at V and 4 bases at J, with 19 bases in the middle. The CDR3 has 16 amino acids. Germline V gene sequence: CDR1 MNHEY, CDR2 SVGEGT. CDR3 bases: TGTGCCAGCAGCCACCGCAGGGGCGCCGGAAATCAGCCCCAGCATTTT. Residues: CASSHRRGAGNQPQHF.

V usage is TRBV3-1 (or the pseudogene TRBV3-2) and J usage is TRBJ2-3; 11 bases align to TRBD2. This CDR3 comprises 16 residues. V shed 0 bases and J 5 bases; nucleotides not matched to a gene: 4. The germline V gene has CDR1 LGHDT and CDR2 YNNKEL (reference sequence). The CDR3 sequence is CASSQELAGVVDTQYF. The DNA for the CDR3 is TGTGCCAGCAGCCAAGAACTAGCGGGAGTGGTAGATACGCAGTATTTT.

This clone was found a few times. The chain carries TRBV2 and TRBJ1-5; weak D call: TRBD1 (5 bases). V dropped 2 bases and J dropped 0 bases, with 8 bases sitting between them. The CDR3 sequence is 15 residues long. In germline, CDR1 is SNHLY, CDR2 FYNNEI. The CDR3 DNA is TGTGCCAGCAGTGAACGGGGGAATAGCAATCAGCCCCAGCATTTT. Amino acids: CASSERGNSNQPQHF.

This clone occurred once. The chain combines TRBV24-1 with TRBJ2-3, with 11 bases aligning to TRBD2. CDR1 and CDR2 from the germline V gene are KGHDR and SFDVKD. V trimming: 4 bases; J trimming: 1 base; junction bases outside the gene matches: 3. The CDR3 spans 16 residues. CDR3 nucleotides: TGTGCCACCAGTGAGGGTAGCGGGGGGGGCACAGATACGCAGTATTTT. Translation: CATSEGSGGGTDTQYF.

The chain has TRBV5-1 and TRBJ1-4; D uncertain. The germline V gene has CDR1 SGHRS and CDR2 YFSETQ. Trimming shortened V by 3 bases and J by 8 bases, and 17 bases separated the two germline ends. The CDR3 has 15 residues. CDR3 coding DNA: TGCGCCAGCAGCTCCCTCGGAGGTGTGGGGGAAAAACTGTTTTTT. Translating gives CASSSLGGVGEKLFF.

This chain uses TRBV11-2 with TRBJ1-3; no clear D gene. The CDR3 sequence is 17 residues long. Trimming removed 0 bases from V and 3 bases from J, with 15 bases in between. In germline, CDR1 is SGHAT, CDR2 FQNNGV. The CDR3 DNA reads as TGTGCCAGCAGCTTAGATAAAATGGCCAGCGGTGGAAACACCATATATTTT. Translation gives CASSLDKMASGGNTIYF.

The rearrangement uses TRBV12-3 or TRBV12-4 and TRBJ1-1, with D perhaps TRBD1 (6 bases). Trimming stripped 6 bases from V and 0 bases from J, with 8 bases between. This CDR3 region has 13 residues. In DNA, the CDR3 is TGTGCCAGCAGGGGGACACTGAACACTGAAGCTTTCTTT. Encoded protein: CASRGTLNTEAFF.

The genes are TRBV6-4 and TRBJ2-3; 7 positions match TRBD1. J gave up 1 base and V 6 bases, and 7 bases lay outside the gene matches. Germline loops: CDR1 MRHNA, CDR2 SNTAGT. The CDR3 loop spans 15 amino acids. CDR3 protein: CASRRTGTGTDTQYF. In DNA, the CDR3 is TGTGCCAGCAGAAGAACCGGGACAGGCACAGATACGCAGTATTTT.

This clone was recorded a few times. The rearrangement links TRBV6-4 to TRBJ1-6; 9 bases agree with TRBD1. This CDR3 has 15 amino acids. Unmatched junction bases numbered 5, after V lost 4 bases and J lost 7 bases. Germline values: CDR1 MRHNA, CDR2 SNTAGT. The CDR3 nucleotides are TGTGCCAGCAGTGCCCGGGACAGGGAAAATTCACCCCTCCACTTT. This encodes CASSARDRENSPLHF.

V and J are TRBV7-9 and TRBJ2-1, with TRBD2 identical over 7 bases. J gave up 8 bases and V 3 bases, and 7 bases lay outside the gene matches. The CDR3 has 14 amino acids. In germline, CDR1 is SEHNR, CDR2 FQNEAQ (reference sequence). The CDR3 DNA is TGTGCCAGCAGCTTCTTGACTAGCTGGGATGAGCAGTTCTTC. It specifies CASSFLTSWDEQFF.

The rearrangement links TRBV5-1 to TRBJ2-3, with TRBD1 matching over 7 bases. This CDR3 is built from 14 residues. With 3 bases clipped from V and 4 bases from J, the junction kept 5 bases outside the gene matches. Germline CDR1 and CDR2: SGHRS and YFSETQ. The CDR3 region is CASSSGQDADTQYF. The CDR3 DNA is TGCGCCAGCAGCTCAGGACAGGACGCAGATACGCAGTATTTT.

V gene TRBV10-3 combines with J gene TRBJ2-5; 8 bases are a match to TRBD2. Germline-derived CDR1 and CDR2 are ENHRY and SYGVKD. Trimming removed 7 bases from V and 4 bases from J; junction bases left unmatched: 5. There are 13 residues in the CDR3. CDR3 region: CAINRLAGETQYF. Written as DNA, the CDR3 is TGTGCCATCAATCGGCTAGCGGGAGAGACCCAGTACTTC.

The chain links TRBV7-2 to TRBJ2-5; D is ambiguous. This CDR3 comprises 14 residues. Germline V CDR1 and CDR2: SGHTA, FQGNSA. V gave up 5 bases and J gave up 5 bases, with 15 bases separating them. The CDR3 loop reads CASSTTVTEETQYF. CDR3 DNA: TGTGCCAGCAGCACTACGGTGACCGAGGAGACCCAGTACTTC.

CDR3 in DNA: TGTGCCAGCAGTTTACGCCCGCGGGGGGAGGGGTCCAATGAGCAGTTCTTC. This codes for CASSLRPRGEGSNEQFF. This chain connects TRBV27 to TRBJ2-1, with 8 bases aligning to TRBD2. Germline V CDR1 and CDR2: MNHEY, SMNVEV (reference sequence). This CDR3 has 17 residues. V lost 2 bases to trimming and J lost 6 bases; unmatched junction nucleotides: 12.

The chain employs TRBV6-2 or TRBV6-3 and TRBJ1-5, with D unresolved. The ends were cut back, 7 bases at V and 7 bases at J, with 17 bases in the middle. Per germline, CDR1 MNHEY and CDR2 SVGEGT. The CDR3 runs 14 residues. In nucleotides, the CDR3 is TGTGCCAGCACCCCAAGGCAGAAGAGGCAGCCCCAGCATTTT. Encoded protein: CASTPRQKRQPQHF.

J is TRBJ1-2 and V is TRBV5-1, with 9 bases that match TRBD1. Germline V gene sequence: CDR1 SGHRS, CDR2 YFSETQ. J gave up 8 bases and V 3 bases, and 11 bases lay outside the gene matches. This CDR3 has 15 amino acids. The DNA for the CDR3 is TGCGCCAGCAGCTCTGATGGTGGACAGGGGTCGGGCTACACCTTC. Its protein product is CASSSDGGQGSGYTF. Complete variable domain (other parts from reference TRBV5-1 and TRBJ1-2): KAGVTQTPRYLIKTRGQQVTLSCSPISGHRSVSWYQQTPGQGLQFLFEYFSETQRNKGNFPGRFSGRQFSNSRSEMNVSTLELGDSALYLCASSSDGGQGSGYTFGSGTRLTVV.

For the CDR3, the DNA is TGTGCCTGGATCTCTGCGTTGTGGTCTAGCGGGGGTTGGGGGGAGCTGTTTTTT. It encodes CAWISALWSSGGWGELFF. The chain carries TRBV30 and TRBJ2-2; 10 nucleotides agree with TRBD2. The CDR3 extends over 18 amino acids. Trimming removed 4 bases from V and 8 bases from J; junction bases left unmatched: 19. CDR1 is GTSNPN and CDR2 is SVGIG in the germline V gene (reference sequence).

This clone showed up just once. The chain carries TRBV7-2 and TRBJ2-2; D gene uncertain. Trimming cost V 0 bases and J 5 bases, with 7 bases left between them. The germline V gene has CDR1 SGHTA and CDR2 FQGNSA. The CDR3 loop spans 14 amino acids. CDR3 DNA: TGTGCCAGCAGCTTAGCCCCAGGAACCGGGGAGCTGTTTTTT. Translation: CASSLAPGTGELFF.

This chain links TRBV7-9 with TRBJ2-1, with D possibly TRBD2 on 5 matching bases. The CDR3 runs 12 residues. V was pared by 5 bases and J by 6 bases, with 8 bases between. Germline CDR1 and CDR2: SEHNR and FQNEAQ (reference sequence). CDR3 in amino acids: CASSVLGNEQFF. CDR3 sequence (DNA): TGTGCCAGCAGCGTACTAGGCAATGAGCAGTTCTTC.

The rearrangement uses TRBV10-3 and TRBJ2-7, with 9 bases fitting TRBD2. Losses at the gene ends were 6 bases for V and 7 bases for J; bases not matched to a gene: 13. This CDR3 spans 15 amino acids. The germline CDR1 and CDR2 sequences are ENHRY and SYGVKD. The CDR3 sequence: CAIRETSGPLLEQYF. The CDR3 coding sequence is TGTGCCATCAGGGAGACTAGCGGTCCTCTCTTGGAGCAGTACTTC.

V usage is TRBV19 and J usage is TRBJ2-6; 7 nucleotides align to TRBD2. The CDR3 runs to 18 residues. The V gene's germline CDR1 is LNHDA and CDR2 SQIVND (reference sequence). The V and J ends lost 2 bases and 2 bases, in that order; junction bases with no gene match: 9. The CDR3 here is CASSIYPREKAGANVLTF. CDR3 coding DNA: TGTGCCAGTAGTATATATCCGCGGGAGAAAGCTGGGGCCAACGTCCTGACTTTC.

This rearrangement joins TRBV9 to TRBJ2-1; TRBD2 matches 11 bases. Looked up from germline, CDR1 is SGDLS and CDR2 is YYNGEE. This CDR3 has 14 residues. Trimming cost V 4 bases and J 10 bases; bases outside gene matches: 7. CDR3 loop: CASSPGTSGGEQFF. The CDR3 region has the DNA TGTGCCAGCAGCCCCGGGACTAGCGGTGGGGAGCAGTTCTTC.

The chain uses TRBV6-5 and TRBJ1-5; TRBD1 is a possible D gene (6 bases). Germline values: CDR1 MNHEY, CDR2 SVGAGI. The CDR3 is made up of 13 amino acids. The V and J ends lost 2 bases and 4 bases respectively, with 6 bases between them. The CDR3 sequence is CASSYQGNQPQHF. For the CDR3, the DNA is TGTGCCAGCAGTTACCAGGGGAATCAGCCCCAGCATTTT.

The chain uses TRBV5-1 and TRBJ2-7, with 7 bases matching TRBD1. The CDR3 is 15 amino acids. The V and J ends lost 4 bases and 5 bases, in that order; junction bases with no gene match: 12. Germline CDR1 and CDR2: SGHRS and YFSETQ. The CDR3 DNA sequence: TGCGCCAGCAGCCCGGGACAGCCGGGCGTCGACGAGCAGTACTTC. Protein: CASSPGQPGVDEQYF.

With regard to this clone: The junction does not match germline at one end; this may be a read error. The rearrangement uses TRBV3-1 (or the pseudogene TRBV3-2) and TRBJ1-2; TRBD1 agrees at 7 bases. This CDR3 has 14 amino acids. Looked up from germline, CDR1 is LGHDT and CDR2 is YNNKEL (reference sequence). The CDR3 DNA reads TGTGCCAGCAGTCACGACAGGGCCAACTATGGCCACACCTTC. It specifies CASSHDRANYGHTF.

Comments on this clone: The same CDR3 is also encoded by other DNA sequences in this sample. The V gene is TRBV7-2, the J gene TRBJ2-7; 10 bases line up with TRBD1. The CDR3 runs to 14 residues. With V trimmed by 8 bases and J by 4 bases, 8 bases remained unmatched. Germline values: CDR1 SGHTA, CDR2 FQGNSA. The CDR3 sequence is CASRYGQGVYEQYF. DNA of the CDR3: TGTGCCAGCCGCTATGGACAGGGGGTGTACGAGCAGTACTTC.

The CDR3 region has the DNA TGTGCCAGCAGCGTAGCAGCGGGTAGCGGGATTCTCACCGGGGAGCTGTTTTTT. Residues: CASSVAAGSGILTGELFF. This chain links TRBV9 with TRBJ2-2, with 8 bases lining up with TRBD2. Germline-derived CDR1 and CDR2 are SGDLS and YYNGEE. This CDR3 contains 18 residues. With V trimmed by 0 bases and J by 4 bases, 11 bases remained unmatched. Combining the CDR3 with reference TRBV9 and TRBJ2-2 gives the whole variable domain DSGVTQTPKHLITATGQRVTLRCSPRSGDLSVYWYQQSLDQGLQFLIQYYNGEERAKGNILERFSAQQFPDLHSELNLSSLELGDSALYFCASSVAAGSGILTGELFFGEGSRLTVL.

J is TRBJ1-5 and V is TRBV6-6; tentatively, D is TRBD1 (6 bases). This CDR3 spans 13 amino acids. V dropped 8 bases and J dropped 5 bases, with 13 bases sitting between them. The V gene's germline CDR1 is MNHNY and CDR2 SVGAGI (reference sequence). The CDR3 sequence: CASHNPGDQPQHF. CDR3 sequence (DNA): TGTGCCAGCCATAACCCAGGGGATCAGCCCCAGCATTTT.

The chain is built from TRBV11-3 and TRBJ1-4; 9 bases fit TRBD1. CDR3 length: 14 amino acids. Trimming at V came to 4 bases and at J to 8 bases, leaving 5 bases not matched to a gene. Per germline, CDR1 SGHNT and CDR2 YENEEA. CDR3 nucleotide sequence: TGTGCCAGCAGCTCGAACGACAGGGGGGAAAAACTGTTTTTT. Its protein is CASSSNDRGEKLFF.

The chain carries TRBV11-2 and TRBJ2-7; perhaps TRBD1 as D (6 bases). CDR1 is SGHAT and CDR2 is FQNNGV in the germline V gene. The CDR3 spans 13 residues. V was cut by 5 bases and J by 2 bases, with 10 bases left in between. The CDR3 loop is CASSRGQTYEQYF. CDR3 sequence (DNA): TGTGCCAGCAGCCGCGGACAGACCTACGAGCAGTACTTC.